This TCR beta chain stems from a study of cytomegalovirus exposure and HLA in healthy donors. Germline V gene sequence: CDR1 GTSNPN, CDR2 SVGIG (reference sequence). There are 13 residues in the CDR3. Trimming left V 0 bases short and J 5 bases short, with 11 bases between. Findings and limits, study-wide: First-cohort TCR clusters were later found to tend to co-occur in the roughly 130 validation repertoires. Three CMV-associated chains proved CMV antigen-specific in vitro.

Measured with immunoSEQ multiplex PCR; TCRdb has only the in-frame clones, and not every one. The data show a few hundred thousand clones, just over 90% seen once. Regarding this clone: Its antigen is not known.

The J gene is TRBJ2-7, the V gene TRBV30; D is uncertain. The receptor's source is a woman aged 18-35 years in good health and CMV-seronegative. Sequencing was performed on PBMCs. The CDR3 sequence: CAWSVLVGHEQYF. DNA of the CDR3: TGTGCCTGGAGTGTATTAGTGGGCCACGAGCAGTACTTC.